This TCR beta chain was identified during a study of blood T cell repertoires in COVID-19. Across the whole study: PBMCs, B-cell-depleted T cells, or T cells were the source of the cDNA or gDNA that made up the material.

Between the trimmed V and J ends, which lost 2 bases and 2 bases, there was a span of 9 bases. Germline CDR1 LGHDT, CDR2 YNNKEL (reference sequence). The CDR3 has 15 amino acids. Per the original data handling: Amplification with reference gene primers provided the estimates of nucleated cell counts. Sequenced by immunoSEQ multiplex PCR; TCRdb stores in-frame clones only, minus some. V and J calls and clone size are as listed in that table; D and trimming were resolved from the DNA. This sample has 90,000 to 140,000 clones; around 86% occur once, and the top ten carry about 3.9%. The receptor was derived from a man aged 50-60 years with acute or convalescent COVID-19. The chain recombines TRBV3-1 (or the pseudogene TRBV3-2) with TRBJ2-2; D is ambiguous. Sequences were obtained from peripheral blood. This chain's CDR3 is CASSQHARNTGELFF. CDR3 DNA: TGTGCCAGCAGCCAACACGCCAGAAACACCGGGGAGCTGTTTTTT.